Listed here are 28 T cell receptor beta chains from one sample, sequenced in a study of CDR3 diversity in severe acne. From the PCR reads, TCRdb called clonotypes with MiXCR, one entry per CDR3 protein. The repertoire consists of about 93,000 distinct CDR3 sequences, with 45% to 50% occurring once and the leading ten covering 10%. What was sequenced was blood. These receptors came from a male donor in good health, serving as a control.

This chain links TRBV20-1 with TRBJ2-3; TRBD2 matches at 10 bases. The germline V gene encodes CDR1 DFQATT and CDR2 SNEGSKA (reference sequence). CDR3 length: 15 residues. Trimming removed 4 bases from V and 6 bases from J; junction bases left unmatched: 10. This CDR3 reads CSANGLAEGRDTQYF. CDR3 nucleotide sequence: TGCAGTGCTAACGGACTAGCGGAGGGGCGTGATACGCAGTATTTT.

In the case of this clonotype: A single base separates this from a much larger clone, so it may be a read error. The CDR3 does not end in the conserved phenylalanine or tryptophan, so this is likely a read error. This chain joins TRBV5-1 and TRBJ2-2; 12 bases match TRBD1. Losses at the gene ends were 4 bases for V and 3 bases for J; bases not matched to a gene: 10. CDR3 size: 18 residues. CDR1 and CDR2 (germline): SGHRS, YFSETQ. CDR3 sequence: CASSKEPGQGAYTGELFS. The CDR3 DNA follows: TGCGCCAGCAGCAAAGAACCGGGACAGGGGGCTTACACCGGGGAGCTGTTTTCT.

The V gene is TRBV6-6, the J gene TRBJ1-5, with D perhaps TRBD1 (6 bases). V dropped 6 bases and J dropped 7 bases, with 13 bases sitting between them. This CDR3 is built from 13 residues. The germline V gene has CDR1 MNHNY and CDR2 SVGAGI (reference sequence). The chain's CDR3 is CASRHRAGQPQHF. CDR3 coding DNA: TGTGCCAGCAGACACAGGGCGGGACAGCCCCAGCATTTT.

This clonotype was recorded a few times. The chain has TRBV2 and TRBJ1-5; D gene unclear. Trimming took 3 bases from V and 8 from J, leaving 14 bases between them. The CDR3 covers 14 residues. Per the germline V gene, CDR1 is SNHLY and CDR2 is FYNNEI. DNA of the CDR3: TGTGCCAGCAGTGAGGGCAAGGCAGTGGAGCCCCAGCATTTT. This gives the protein CASSEGKAVEPQHF.

The chain joins TRBV7-3 to TRBJ1-6; 8 bases line up with TRBD1. Losses at the gene ends were 4 bases for V and 9 bases for J; bases not matched to a gene: 5. Germline CDR1 reads SGHTA; CDR2 reads FQGTGA. The CDR3 totals 14 residues. The CDR3 reads CASSSGTGGSPLHF. The CDR3 DNA follows: TGTGCCAGCAGCTCCGGGACAGGAGGTTCACCCCTCCACTTT.

With respect to this clonotype: A clone one base away is much larger, so this may be a read error. This chain links TRBV20-1 with TRBJ1-5; 10 positions agree with TRBD1. With 5 bases clipped from V and 2 bases from J, the junction kept 3 bases outside the gene matches. This CDR3 has 14 amino acids. CDR1 and CDR2 (germline): DFQATT, SNEGSKA (reference sequence). The CDR3 region is CSASGTGGNQPQHF. As DNA, the CDR3 is TGCAGTGCTTCCGGGACAGGGGGCAATCAGCCCCAGCATTTT.

The table lists this clonotype with many counts. The J gene is TRBJ1-1, the V gene TRBV3-1; D remains ambiguous. This CDR3 is 16 amino acids long. Germline V CDR1 and CDR2: LGHDT, YNNKEL (reference sequence). Trimming removed 0 bases at V and 3 bases at J, with 14 bases between. DNA for the CDR3: TGTGCCAGCAGCCAAGATTCAAGGAGATGGGACACTGAAGCTTTCTTT. Its translation: CASSQDSRRWDTEAFF.

J is TRBJ2-7 and V is TRBV6-5; 9 nucleotides agree with TRBD2. J gave up 5 bases and V 7 bases, and 9 bases lay outside the gene matches. Germline V CDR1 and CDR2: MNHEY, SVGAGI. The CDR3 totals 14 residues. The CDR3 loop reads CASTTSGLAHEQYF. Written as DNA, the CDR3 is TGTGCCAGCACCACCTCGGGACTAGCCCACGAGCAGTACTTC.

By share of the sample, this clonotype is medium-sized. The chain carries TRBV7-9 and TRBJ2-5; D is uncertain. Trimming removed 5 bases from V and 5 bases from J, with 15 bases in between. The CDR3 sequence is 14 residues long. Germline V gene sequence: CDR1 SEHNR, CDR2 FQNEAQ (reference sequence). CDR3: CASSPFRQSETQYF. CDR3 DNA sequence: TGTGCCAGCAGCCCCTTTCGGCAGAGCGAGACCCAGTACTTC.

This clonotype was seen at least ten times. The chain links TRBV7-9 to TRBJ1-5; D is ambiguous. V lost 6 bases and J lost 3, with 9 bases in between. The germline CDR1 and CDR2 sequences are SEHNR and FQNEAQ (reference sequence). The CDR3 runs to 13 residues. Here the CDR3 reads CASRHDDNQPQHF. The CDR3 DNA follows: TGTGCCAGCAGGCATGACGACAATCAGCCCCAGCATTTT.

Concerning this clonotype itself: This may stem from a read error, because a much larger clone lies one nucleotide away. The chain links TRBV6-5 to TRBJ2-3; 8 nucleotides match TRBD1. There are 16 residues in the CDR3. Germline V CDR1 and CDR2: MNHEY, SVGAGI. This CDR3 is CASRGTGGPSTHTQYF. CDR3 DNA: TGTGCCAGCAGAGGAACAGGGGGACCCAGCACACATACGCAGTATTTT.

This rearrangement joins TRBV19 to TRBJ1-5; D is perhaps TRBD1 (5 bases). This CDR3 has 15 residues. Germline loops: CDR1 LNHDA, CDR2 SQIVND (reference sequence). Deletions cut 1 base from V and 5 bases from J, with 12 bases between. The CDR3 here is CASSIAGRGYQPQHF. CDR3 sequence (DNA): TGTGCCAGTAGTATAGCAGGGAGAGGGTATCAGCCCCAGCATTTT. Variable domain in full (rest from reference TRBV19 and TRBJ1-5): DGGITQSPKYLFRKEGQNVTLSCEQNLNHDAMYWYRQDPGQGLRLIYYSQIVNDFQKGDIAEGYSVSREKKESFPLTVTSAQKNPTAFYLCASSIAGRGYQPQHFGDGTRLSIL.

This clonotype is medium-sized (0.01 to 0.1%) by share. This rearrangement joins TRBV5-8 to TRBJ2-7; possibly TRBD2 for D (5 bases). The V end lost 3 bases, the J end lost 3 bases, and 7 bases lay between the germline ends. Germline V gene sequence: CDR1 SGHTS, CDR2 YDEGEE. This CDR3 has 12 residues. DNA of the CDR3: TGTGCCAGCAGCTCTGACTACTACGAGCAGTACTTC. Protein sequence: CASSSDYYEQYF.

This clonotype was picked up a small number of times. The chain employs TRBV29-1 and TRBJ1-2, with 8 bases that match TRBD1. This CDR3 comprises 12 residues. The V gene's germline CDR1 is SQVTM and CDR2 ANQGSEA. Unmatched junction bases numbered 4, after V lost 7 bases and J lost 3 bases. The CDR3 is CSGGTGDYGYTF. For the CDR3, the DNA is TGCAGCGGGGGGACAGGAGACTATGGCTACACCTTC.

This clonotype was seen a handful of times. The rearrangement links TRBV28 to TRBJ1-2; D is unclear. Germline loops: CDR1 MDHEN, CDR2 SYDVKM. Trimming removed 6 bases from V and 3 bases from J, with 8 bases in between. The CDR3 has 12 residues. This chain's CDR3 is CASSQSDYGYTF. CDR3 nucleotide sequence: TGTGCCAGCAGCCAGTCGGACTATGGCTACACCTTC.

Note on this clonotype: Mismatch with germline at one junction end may stem from a read error. The rearrangement joins TRBV9 to TRBJ2-5; D gene unclear. CDR3 size: 13 residues. Germline-derived CDR1 and CDR2 are SGDLS and YYNGEE. CDR3 residues: CASRMGFQETQYF. As DNA, the CDR3 is TGCGCCAGCAGGATGGGATTCCAAGAGACCCAGTACTTC.

The chain links TRBV9 to TRBJ1-2; no reliable D call. The germline CDR1 and CDR2 sequences are SGDLS and YYNGEE. Trimming stripped 6 bases from V and 3 bases from J, with 12 bases between. This CDR3 comprises 13 residues. CDR3 coding DNA: TGTGCCAGCACCCACGGACGGGACTATGGCTACACCTTC. It encodes CASTHGRDYGYTF.

This clonotype was seen more than once but under ten times. The chain combines TRBV6-5 with TRBJ1-2; TRBD1 matches at 10 bases. This CDR3 contains 15 residues. V lost 0 bases to trimming and J lost 8 bases; unmatched junction nucleotides: 6. In germline, CDR1 is MNHEY, CDR2 SVGAGI. The CDR3 bases are TGTGCCAGCAGTTACTCCCCGGGACAGGGGACGGGCTACACCTTC. Amino acid sequence: CASSYSPGQGTGYTF.

The chain combines TRBV2 with TRBJ1-2; 9 bases map to TRBD1. Germline V gene lookup returns CDR1 SNHLY and CDR2 FYNNEI. Trimming removed 11 bases from V and 3 bases from J; junction bases left unmatched: 7. CDR3 length: 13 amino acids. In DNA, the CDR3 is TGTGCCGGACCCAGGACAGGGGACTATGGCTACACCTTC. Protein: CAGPRTGDYGYTF.

On this clonotype: A read error may produce the germline difference seen at one junction end. The chain carries TRBV11-3 and TRBJ2-1, with TRBD2 matching over 9 bases. The CDR3 covers 16 residues. Germline-derived CDR1 and CDR2 are SGHNT and YENEEA. CDR3 loop: CASSLLRGGTYNEQLF. The CDR3 nucleotides are TGTGCCAGCAGCTTATTGCGGGGGGGCACCTACAATGAGCAGCTCTTC.

V usage is TRBV7-6 and J usage is TRBJ1-6, with D possibly TRBD1 on 5 matching bases. With 2 bases removed from V and 8 bases from J, the gap between germline ends came to 13 bases. The CDR3 sequence is 15 residues long. Germline V gene sequence: CDR1 SGHVS, CDR2 FNYEAQ. The DNA for the CDR3 is TGTGCCAGCAGCTTAACGGGACTCTCGGATTCACCCCTCCACTTT. Translation: CASSLTGLSDSPLHF.

The chain links TRBV7-2 to TRBJ2-5; D might be TRBD1 (6 bases). The CDR3 runs 15 residues. CDR1 SGHTA and CDR2 FQGNSA come from the germline V gene. V lost 5 bases to trimming and J lost 2 bases, with 15 bases between them. CDR3 nucleotide sequence: TGTGCCAGCAGCCCGGGTGACAGGCGACAAGAGACCCAGTACTTC. Residues: CASSPGDRRQETQYF.

This clonotype ranks as medium-sized (0.01 to 0.1%). The V and J genes are TRBV5-1 and TRBJ2-3; no clear D gene. The CDR3 is 15 amino acids. V was trimmed by 0 bases and J by 0 bases, leaving 8 bases between them. Germline V gives CDR1 SGHRS, CDR2 YFSETQ. DNA of the CDR3: TGCGCCAGCAGCTTGGAGGCTACTAGCACAGATACGCAGTATTTT. It encodes CASSLEATSTDTQYF.

This clonotype occurred many times. The chain combines TRBV12-3 or TRBV12-4 with TRBJ2-3; TRBD1 matches 8 bases. The CDR3 totals 16 residues. The trim removed 3 bases at V and 4 bases at J, leaving 9 bases unmatched. This chain's CDR3 is CASSFLRTGWPDTQYF. CDR3 DNA sequence: TGTGCCAGCAGTTTTCTTAGGACAGGGTGGCCAGATACGCAGTATTTT.

This clonotype occurred a few times. This sequence joins TRBV5-1 and TRBJ2-7; a weak D match, TRBD2 (5 bases). The CDR3 is made up of 13 amino acids. CDR1 SGHRS and CDR2 YFSETQ come from the germline V gene. V was cut by 0 bases and J by 2 bases, with 6 bases left in between. DNA for the CDR3: TGCGCCAGCAGCTTGGAGCGGACCTACGAGCAGTACTTC. Residues: CASSLERTYEQYF.

This clonotype occurred many times. The chain recombines TRBV12-3 or TRBV12-4 with TRBJ2-1; D remains ambiguous. Trimming removed 3 bases at V and 5 bases at J, with 11 bases between. The CDR3 sequence is 14 residues long. CDR3 DNA sequence: TGTGCCAGCAGTTTGACCAGCGTACACAATGAGCAGTTCTTC. This codes for CASSLTSVHNEQFF.

At least ten counts were recorded for this clonotype. J is TRBJ1-2 and V is TRBV2; 9 nucleotides agree with TRBD1. CDR3 length equals 15 residues. Germline loops: CDR1 SNHLY, CDR2 FYNNEI. Losses at the gene ends were 1 base for V and 4 bases for J; bases not matched to a gene: 4. Here the CDR3 reads CASSEGGTGIYGYTF. The DNA of the CDR3 is TGTGCCAGCAGTGAAGGGGGGACAGGGATCTATGGCTACACCTTC.

V is TRBV4-3 and J is TRBJ1-1, with TRBD1 matching 7 bases. Trimming removed 4 bases from V and 5 bases from J; junction bases left unmatched: 7. The CDR3 covers 14 residues. CDR1 and CDR2 from the germline V gene are LGHNA and YSLEER. Here the CDR3 reads CASSRSSGGTEAFF. The CDR3 DNA follows: TGCGCCAGCAGCCGAAGTTCAGGGGGTACTGAAGCTTTCTTT.